These 18 T cell receptor beta chains share one sample of origin, sequenced in a study of T cells after yellow fever vaccination. TCRdb passed the 5' RACE reads through MiXCR, listing each CDR3 protein once. Of some 320,000 distinct CDR3 sequences detected, about 9.5% appear once; the ten largest clones hold about a sixth. The sample was PBMCs, taken on the day of the first yellow fever vaccination. The receptors were sampled from a man between 18 and 35 years old who received the YFV17D yellow fever vaccine.

The V call is TRBV12-3 or TRBV12-4, the J call TRBJ2-1; D is ambiguous. V lost 3 bases to trimming and J lost 8 bases, with 8 bases between them. This CDR3 is 12 amino acids long. The CDR3 here is CASSLRPHEQFF. The CDR3 DNA is TGTGCCAGCAGTTTGAGGCCCCATGAGCAGTTCTTC.

The chain employs TRBV10-3 and TRBJ1-1, with 8 bases that match TRBD1. Germline CDR1 ENHRY, CDR2 SYGVKD. Unmatched junction bases numbered 7, after V lost 6 bases and J lost 4 bases. The CDR3 consists of 14 residues. CDR3 bases: TGTGCCATCAGAGACGACAGGGGCGGCACTGAAGCTTTCTTT. Translation: CAIRDDRGGTEAFF.

The sample holds many counts of this clonotype. The rearrangement links TRBV6-5 to TRBJ2-3; D ambiguous. The germline gives CDR1 MNHEY, CDR2 SVGAGI. There are 12 residues in the CDR3. Trimming stripped 4 bases from V and 7 bases from J, with 9 bases between. The CDR3 bases are TGTGCCAGCAGTTCGATTGAGTATACGCAGTATTTT. Amino acid sequence: CASSSIEYTQYF.

J is TRBJ1-1 and V is TRBV4-2; D unclear. Looked up from germline, CDR1 is LGHNA and CDR2 is YNFKEQ. V lost 4 bases, J lost 1 base, and 22 bases lay in between. This CDR3 comprises 18 residues. CDR3 sequence: CASSPGPSILAENTEAFF. CDR3 coding DNA: TGTGCCAGCAGCCCCGGCCCTTCTATATTAGCGGAGAACACTGAAGCTTTCTTT.

This clonotype was seen a single time. The chain recombines TRBV5-1 with TRBJ2-3; no definite D call. Between the trimmed V and J ends, which lost 5 bases and 2 bases, there was a span of 12 bases. Germline values: CDR1 SGHRS, CDR2 YFSETQ. The CDR3 consists of 14 residues. The CDR3 spells CASSGESYTDTQYF. The CDR3 DNA reads as TGCGCCAGCAGTGGGGAAAGCTACACAGATACGCAGTATTTT. Full variable domain (missing parts from reference TRBV5-1 and TRBJ2-3): KAGVTQTPRYLIKTRGQQVTLSCSPISGHRSVSWYQQTPGQGLQFLFEYFSETQRNKGNFPGRFSGRQFSNSRSEMNVSTLELGDSALYLCASSGESYTDTQYFGPGTRLTVL.

The chain recombines TRBV5-4 with TRBJ2-2, with D possibly TRBD1 on 5 matching bases. Germline-derived CDR1 and CDR2 are SGHNT and YYREEE (reference sequence). Between the trimmed V and J ends, which lost 2 bases and 6 bases, there was a span of 11 bases. The CDR3 is made up of 14 amino acids. CDR3 DNA sequence: TGTGCCAGCAGCTTTAGTGGGGCCGCCGGGGAGCTGTTTTTT. As protein: CASSFSGAAGELFF.

This clonotype was seen more than once but under ten times. The chain uses TRBV15 and TRBJ2-5; D remains unclear. Germline V gene data show CDR1 as LNHNV and CDR2 as YYDKDF (reference sequence). The CDR3 covers 13 residues. V lost 2 bases and J 4 bases, leaving 8 bases between the germline ends. CDR3 in DNA: TGTGCCACCAGCAGAAGCGTTAGAGAGACCCAGTACTTC. Translated: CATSRSVRETQYF.

This clonotype came up a few times. V and J are TRBV20-1 and TRBJ1-3; unclear D gene. CDR3 length: 12 amino acids. Germline V CDR1 and CDR2: DFQATT, SNEGSKA (reference sequence). V was clipped by 5 bases and J by 0 bases, with 5 bases between them. The CDR3 DNA reads TGCAGTGCTCGGGACTCTGGAAACACCATATATTTT. Translation gives CSARDSGNTIYF.

The rearrangement joins TRBV6-2 or TRBV6-3 to TRBJ1-1, with D hard to call. The CDR3 length is 13 residues. Between the trimmed V and J ends, which lost 8 bases and 1 base, there was a span of 11 bases. The V gene's germline CDR1 is MNHEY and CDR2 SVGEGT. As DNA, the CDR3 is TGTGCCAGCGGTTTCACAGCGAACACTGAAGCTTTCTTT. Amino acids: CASGFTANTEAFF.

This clonotype was observed many times. The chain recombines TRBV24-1 with TRBJ2-6; D unresolved. Trimming shortened V by 5 bases and J by 2 bases, and 3 bases separated the two germline ends. Per germline, CDR1 KGHDR and CDR2 SFDVKD. This CDR3 contains 13 residues. The CDR3 region is CATSGAGANVLTF. The CDR3 coding sequence is TGTGCCACCAGTGGGGCTGGGGCCAACGTCCTGACTTTC.

Many counts were recorded for this clonotype. V is TRBV4-3 and J is TRBJ2-7; D might be TRBD1 (6 bases). CDR3 length: 15 amino acids. From germline, CDR1 is LGHNA and CDR2 YSLEER. V was cut by 0 bases and J by 0 bases, with 9 bases left in between. In DNA form, the CDR3 reads TGCGCCAGCAGCCAAGACCCACAGGGCTCCTACGAGCAGTACTTC. Translating gives CASSQDPQGSYEQYF.

Only a few counts were recorded for this clonotype. This chain connects TRBV6-2 or TRBV6-3 to TRBJ1-5; TRBD1 aligns across 7 bases. CDR1 and CDR2 (germline): MNHEY, SVGEGT. The CDR3 runs to 17 residues. After removal of 0 bases from V and 7 bases from J, the junction contained 12 bases not matched to a gene. CDR3 in DNA: TGTGCCAGCAGTTACTCGAGGGGGCAGGGGTCAAGGCAGCCCCAGCATTTT. Translation gives CASSYSRGQGSRQPQHF.

The chain employs TRBV20-1 and TRBJ2-1; 9 nucleotides line up with TRBD2. The germline V gene encodes CDR1 DFQATT and CDR2 SNEGSKA (reference sequence). CDR3 size: 17 residues. V dropped 0 bases and J dropped 2; count of bases not matched to a gene: 8. The CDR3 DNA follows: TGCAGTGCTAGAGACTCCCTAGCGGGAATGGCCTACAATGAGCAGTTCTTC. It codes for CSARDSLAGMAYNEQFF.

This clonotype was observed a few times. This rearrangement joins TRBV6-2 or TRBV6-3 to TRBJ1-1, with TRBD1 matching 7 bases. There are 15 residues in the CDR3. Per germline, CDR1 MNHEY and CDR2 SVGEGT. V gave up 5 bases and J gave up 4 bases; unmatched junction bases: 10. Here the CDR3 DNA reads TGTGCCAGCAGTGACCTTGAGGGGGCGACCACTGAAGCTTTCTTT. Protein sequence: CASSDLEGATTEAFF.

The chain combines TRBV11-2 with TRBJ2-5; unclear D gene. Germline assignment: CDR1 SGHAT and CDR2 FQNNGV. V lost 4 bases and J 5 bases, leaving 8 bases between the germline ends. The CDR3 is 12 amino acids. The CDR3 protein is CASSSPPETQYF. Written as DNA, the CDR3 is TGTGCCAGCAGCTCCCCCCCCGAGACCCAGTACTTC.

V gene TRBV9 combines with J gene TRBJ2-1; D uncertain. The V gene lost 7 bases and the J gene lost 5 bases, with 7 bases spanning the gap. The germline V gene has CDR1 SGDLS and CDR2 YYNGEE. This CDR3 spans 11 amino acids. CDR3 protein: CASGINNEQFF. As DNA, the CDR3 is TGTGCCAGCGGAATCAACAATGAGCAGTTCTTC.

The chain combines TRBV5-4 with TRBJ2-2; 9 bases are a match to TRBD1. This CDR3 region has 15 residues. J lost 9 bases, V lost 3 bases, and 9 bases had no gene match. Per the germline V gene, CDR1 is SGHNT and CDR2 is YYREEE (reference sequence). CDR3 amino acids: CASSSGTGTVRELFF. CDR3 bases: TGTGCCAGCAGCTCCGGGACAGGGACAGTGAGGGAGCTGTTTTTT.

This chain connects TRBV19 to TRBJ1-6; 10 nucleotides align to TRBD1. Unmatched junction bases numbered 6, after V lost 5 bases and J lost 8 bases. This CDR3 spans 15 amino acids. Germline V gives CDR1 LNHDA, CDR2 SQIVND (reference sequence). CDR3 region: CASSQEGQGYSPLHF. CDR3 sequence (DNA): TGTGCCAGTAGTCAGGAGGGACAGGGGTATTCACCCCTCCACTTT. Full variable domain (missing parts from reference TRBV19 and TRBJ1-6): DGGITQSPKYLFRKEGQNVTLSCEQNLNHDAMYWYRQDPGQGLRLIYYSQIVNDFQKGDIAEGYSVSREKKESFPLTVTSAQKNPTAFYLCASSQEGQGYSPLHFGNGTRLTVT.